Listed here are 19 T cell receptor beta chains from one sample, sequenced in a study of blood T cell repertoires in COVID-19. The assay was immunoSEQ multiplex PCR, and TCRdb's table has in-frame clones only and misses some. The repertoire includes over 150,000 clones, 75% to 90% of them detected once, and under 8% sits in the top ten. Sequencing was done on a sample of PBMCs or T cells enriched from blood (not recorded which). These receptors were taken from a man between 40 and 49 years old who had recovered from COVID-19.

This clone was found a few times. The chain uses TRBV19 and TRBJ1-2; tentative D call: TRBD1 (5 bases). The germline CDR1 and CDR2 sequences are LNHDA and SQIVND (reference sequence). The CDR3 is 11 residues long. V was cut by 10 bases and J by 3 bases, with 9 bases left in between. CDR3 region: CATIQDYGYTF. As DNA, the CDR3 is TGTGCCACGATACAGGACTATGGCTACACCTTC.

CDR3 DNA: TGTGCCAGCAGAAATTTTAGGGGCCAGCATTTT. Its translation: CASRNFRGQHF. The chain joins TRBV28 to TRBJ1-5; D is possibly TRBD1 (5 bases). V lost 6 bases and J lost 12, with 12 bases in between. In germline, CDR1 is MDHEN, CDR2 SYDVKM. This CDR3 has 11 residues.

This clone occurred once. This chain links TRBV29-1 with TRBJ1-2; D is unclear. Germline V gene sequence: CDR1 SQVTM, CDR2 ANQGSEA. The CDR3 length is 13 residues. Trimming took 3 bases from V and 2 from J, leaving 10 bases between them. The CDR3 nucleotides are TGCAGCGTTGAGCTAGGAGGGAACTATGGCTACACCTTC. Translation: CSVELGGNYGYTF.

This clone was seen repeatedly, ten times or more. The chain combines TRBV6-4 with TRBJ2-3, with 11 bases aligning to TRBD2. The CDR3 has 16 residues. Unmatched junction bases numbered 1, after V lost 0 bases and J lost 2 bases. CDR1 is MRHNA, CDR2 SNTAGT, per germline. The DNA for the CDR3 is TGTGCCAGCAGTGACTCACTAGCGGGAGACACAGATACGCAGTATTTT. The encoded protein is CASSDSLAGDTDTQYF.

V and J are TRBV7-8 and TRBJ2-2, with 13 bases fitting TRBD2. Germline V gives CDR1 SGHVS, CDR2 FQNEAQ. V shed 2 bases and J 2 bases; nucleotides not matched to a gene: 17. The CDR3 contains 22 residues. CDR3: CASSLTPLAGGQFGTNTGELFF. The CDR3 DNA follows: TGTGCCAGCAGCTTAACCCCACTAGCGGGAGGGCAATTCGGTACTAACACCGGGGAGCTGTTTTTT.

In the case of this clone: Sequence at one end of the junction differs from germline and may be a read error. V and J are TRBV12-5 and TRBJ2-3, with 7 bases identical to TRBD1. In germline, CDR1 is LGHNT, CDR2 FRNRAP. This CDR3 has 12 residues. The CDR3 is CASGSGRGTSLF. For the CDR3, the DNA is TGTGCTAGTGGATCGGGCAGGGGGACCTCTCTCTTT.

The chain is built from TRBV4-1 and TRBJ2-5; D is ambiguous. This CDR3 is built from 15 residues. V was clipped by 8 bases and J by 5 bases, with 21 bases between them. CDR1 is MGHRA and CDR2 is YSYEKL in the germline V gene. The DNA of the CDR3 is TGCGCCAGCGCAGGCGCACATCTCAATTGGGAGACCCAGTACTTC. Residues: CASAGAHLNWETQYF.

The rearrangement uses TRBV30 and TRBJ1-4, with a weak D call TRBD1 (6 bases). The CDR3 spans 14 residues. Trimming pared 3 bases from V and 6 bases from J, leaving 14 bases between. Germline CDR1 and CDR2: GTSNPN and SVGIG (reference sequence). The CDR3 DNA sequence: TGTGCCTGGAGACAGGACAGAAATTATGAAAAACTGTTTTTT. Encoded protein: CAWRQDRNYEKLFF.

The chain has TRBV5-5 and TRBJ2-7, with 9 bases matching TRBD1. The CDR3 covers 16 residues. Losses at the gene ends were 1 base for V and 7 bases for J; bases not matched to a gene: 12. Germline CDR1 is SGHKS and CDR2 is YYEKEE (reference sequence). CDR3: CASSLFTGTGSGEQYF. Here the CDR3 DNA reads TGTGCCAGCAGCTTGTTTACTGGGACAGGGTCGGGTGAGCAGTACTTC. The entire variable domain, with the rest obtained from reference TRBV5-5 and TRBJ2-7, is as follows: DAGVTQSPTHLIKTRGQQVTLRCSPISGHKSVSWYQQVLGQGPQFIFQYYEKEERGRGNFPDRFSARQFPNYSSELNVNALLLGDSALYLCASSLFTGTGSGEQYFGPGTRLTVT.

The gene calls are TRBV19 and TRBJ1-5, with TRBD1 matching over 9 bases. Looked up from germline, CDR1 is LNHDA and CDR2 is SQIVND (reference sequence). This CDR3 has 15 amino acids. The trim removed 8 bases at V and 7 bases at J, leaving 12 bases unmatched. CDR3 nucleotide sequence: TGTGCCAGTGGCAAAGGGACAGGGATGATGCAGCCCCAGCATTTT. Its protein product is CASGKGTGMMQPQHF.

The chain is built from TRBV11-1 and TRBJ2-7; a weak D match, TRBD2 (6 bases). Looked up from germline, CDR1 is SGHAT and CDR2 is FQDESV (reference sequence). With 5 bases removed from V and 3 bases from J, the gap between germline ends came to 11 bases. CDR3 length: 13 residues. CDR3 bases: TGTGCCAGCAGCCTTCCCGGGAGCTACGAGCAGTACTTC. Residues: CASSLPGSYEQYF. Full variable domain (outside the CDR3, taken from reference TRBV11-1 and TRBJ2-7): EAEVAQSPRYKITEKSQAVAFWCDPISGHATLYWYRQILGQGPELLVQFQDESVVDDSQLPKDRFSAERLKGVDSTLKIQPAELGDSAMYLCASSLPGSYEQYFGPGTRLTVT.

The table lists this clone with a count of one. The chain combines TRBV10-1 with TRBJ2-4; TRBD2 might be the D (5 bases). Germline V gene data show CDR1 as WNHNN and CDR2 as SYGVQD (reference sequence). Between the trimmed V and J ends, which lost 4 bases and 3 bases, there was a span of 19 bases. This CDR3 comprises 17 residues. Here the CDR3 reads CASSGTRGPVGKNIQYF. The CDR3 DNA is TGCGCCAGCAGTGGTACCCGGGGTCCCGTAGGCAAAAACATTCAGTACTTC.

This clone was observed many times. The rearrangement joins TRBV11-2 to TRBJ1-3; D not certain. V lost 4 bases and J lost 1, with 8 bases in between. CDR1 and CDR2 from the germline V gene are SGHAT and FQNNGV. The CDR3 covers 14 residues. DNA for the CDR3: TGTGCCAGCAGCTCCTCCAGGTCTGGAAACACCATATATTTT. Protein: CASSSSRSGNTIYF. Drawing the rest from reference TRBV11-2 and TRBJ1-3, the complete variable domain is EAGVAQSPRYKIIEKRQSVAFWCNPISGHATLYWYQQILGQGPKLLIQFQNNGVVDDSQLPKDRFSAERLKGVDSTLKIQPAKLEDSAVYLCASSSSRSGNTIYFGEGSWLTVV.

V is TRBV3-1 (or the pseudogene TRBV3-2) and J is TRBJ2-2; 10 bases are shared with TRBD2. The germline CDR1 and CDR2 sequences are LGHDT and YNNKEL (reference sequence). The V segment lost 2 bases and the J segment 5 bases; nucleotides outside the gene matches: 8. CDR3 size: 17 residues. The CDR3 is CASSQTSGNLWTGELFF. The CDR3 bases are TGTGCCAGCAGCCAAACTAGCGGGAATTTGTGGACCGGGGAGCTGTTTTTT.

The rearrangement joins TRBV6-5 to TRBJ2-5; no reliable D call. Between the trimmed V and J ends, which lost 2 bases and 3 bases, there was a span of 7 bases. Germline V CDR1 and CDR2: MNHEY, SVGAGI. The CDR3 is 13 amino acids. CDR3 loop: CASSYEIKETQYF. CDR3 nucleotides: TGTGCCAGCAGTTACGAGATAAAAGAGACCCAGTACTTC.

The V gene is TRBV2, the J gene TRBJ1-1; TRBD1 matches 8 bases. The CDR3 has 11 amino acids. Germline trimming cut 6 bases from V and 11 bases from J; bases unmatched to any gene: 5. The germline V gene encodes CDR1 SNHLY and CDR2 FYNNEI. The CDR3 loop reads CASSPGGEAFF. The CDR3 DNA reads as TGTGCCAGCAGCCCAGGGGGCGAGGCTTTCTTT.

The chain is built from TRBV2 and TRBJ1-4; 8 bases line up with TRBD1. The CDR3 totals 16 residues. Germline values: CDR1 SNHLY, CDR2 FYNNEI. CDR3 amino acids: CATGGQGSRGNEKLFF. DNA of the CDR3: TGTGCAACAGGAGGACAGGGAAGTAGGGGTAATGAAAAACTGTTTTTT. Combining the CDR3 with reference TRBV2 and TRBJ1-4 gives the whole variable domain EPEVTQTPSHQVTQMGQEVILRCVPISNHLYFYWYRQILGQKVEFLVSFYNNEISEKSEIFDDQFSVERPDGSNFTLKIRSTKLEDSAMYFCATGGQGSRGNEKLFFGSGTQLSVL.

V and J are TRBV27 and TRBJ1-1; the D is unclear. CDR1 MNHEY and CDR2 SMNVEV come from the germline V gene (reference sequence). The V and J ends lost 7 bases and 1 base respectively, with 10 bases between them. The CDR3 has 13 residues. The CDR3 DNA reads TGTGCCAGCAAGGAGTTTAGGAACACTGAAGCTTTCTTT. Amino acid sequence: CASKEFRNTEAFF.

The chain has TRBV7-2 and TRBJ2-5, with 7 nucleotides matching TRBD2. Losses at the gene ends were 5 bases for V and 5 bases for J; bases not matched to a gene: 11. The germline V gene has CDR1 SGHTA and CDR2 FQGNSA. The length of the CDR3 is 15 residues. Here the CDR3 reads CASSLSGGSPETQYF. The CDR3 region has the DNA TGTGCCAGCAGCCTGTCTGGCGGGAGCCCCGAGACCCAGTACTTC.